Here is one TCR beta chain with its context. These data are taken from a study of shared clonotypes between healthy human individuals. The CDR3 is 14 residues long. Germline CDR1 is MNHNY and CDR2 is SVGAGI (reference sequence). The J segment lost 3 bases and the V segment lost 7 bases, leaving 9 bases of the junction unmatched. The table came from immunoSEQ multiplex PCR; TCRdb's copy has only in-frame clones and leaves some out. The sample consists of a few hundred thousand clones, about nine tenths of them appearing once. The sequenced sample was memory CD8+ T cells sorted from blood. Subset defined: CD45RO+ cells pooled with CCR7-negative TemRA cells. The rearrangement joins TRBV6-6 to TRBJ2-7; 7 bases match TRBD1. The source is a man aged 18 to 30 in good health. The CDR3 protein is CASKLQGWLYEQYF. The CDR3 coding sequence is TGTGCCAGCAAATTACAGGGGTGGCTCTACGAGCAGTACTTC.